These 3 T cell receptor beta chains came from one sample sequenced in a study of CD8 T cells in Susac syndrome. A quantity of roughly 0.5 to 1 ug RNA underwent reverse transcription using random hexamers. In TCRdb, the immunoSEQ multiplex PCR reads were re-called with MiXCR into one record per CDR3 protein. Of around 200,000 distinct CDR3 sequences in the sample, around 95% are singletons; the top ten hold 0.095% to 0.12%. The specimen sequenced was CD4+ T cells from PBMCs. Every receptor here comes from a human donor in good health.

This clonotype was detected once. The V call is TRBV30, the J call TRBJ1-1; possibly TRBD1 for D (5 bases). Germline values: CDR1 GTSNPN, CDR2 SVGIG (reference sequence). The V end was cut by 4 bases, the J end by 1 base, with 10 bases between. The CDR3 contains 13 residues. The CDR3 loop reads CAWTPGPNTEAFF. The CDR3 DNA follows: TGTGCCTGGACTCCGGGACCGAACACTGAAGCTTTCTTT.

The chain carries TRBV9 and TRBJ1-1, with D possibly being TRBD1 (6 bases). CDR1 is SGDLS, CDR2 YYNGEE, per germline. The CDR3 loop spans 15 amino acids. V was trimmed by 0 bases and J by 4 bases, leaving 13 bases between them. The CDR3: CASSVVMDSSTEAFF. The CDR3 DNA follows: TGTGCCAGCAGCGTAGTGATGGACAGCAGCACTGAAGCTTTCTTT.

The rearrangement links TRBV20-1 to TRBJ2-3; possibly TRBD2 for D (6 bases). The V and J ends lost 5 bases and 14 bases respectively, with 17 bases between them. Germline-derived CDR1 and CDR2 are DFQATT and SNEGSKA (reference sequence). The CDR3 contains 11 residues. CDR3 DNA sequence: TGCAGTGCTCAAACCGGGACTGTATGGTATTTT. Translated, it gives CSAQTGTVWYF.